The 2 T cell receptor beta chains reported below all come from one sample, sequenced in a study of OX40 agonist ivuxolimab in advanced cancers. TCRdb keeps only in-frame clones here, not all; method: immunoSEQ multiplex PCR. This table holds fewer than 65,000 clones, about nine tenths found once. This specimen was CD4+ or CD8+ T cells sorted from blood, taken in a trial of the OX40 agonist ivuxolimab. These TCRs come from an adult with an advanced solid tumor such as melanoma, head and neck, liver or kidney cancer.

This sequence joins TRBV7-8 and TRBJ2-7; D not certain. V was clipped by 5 bases and J by 5 bases, with 13 bases between them. Germline values: CDR1 SGHVS, CDR2 FQNEAQ. The CDR3 has 13 residues. The CDR3 here is CASSAGEVHEQYF. CDR3 in DNA: TGTGCCAGCAGCGCTGGAGAAGTCCACGAGCAGTACTTC.

This clone has just a few counts. The chain recombines TRBV18 with TRBJ2-7; tentatively, D is TRBD1 (6 bases). CDR1 and CDR2 (germline): KGHSH, LQKENI. The CDR3 covers 11 residues. V was clipped by 4 bases and J by 5 bases, with 6 bases between them. CDR3 sequence reads: CASSQGDEQYF. The CDR3 region has the DNA TGTGCCAGCTCACAGGGGGACGAGCAGTACTTC.